This T cell receptor beta chain was recorded in a study of graft-versus-host responses after intestinal transplantation. On the study more broadly: Recipients obtained multivisceral, liver-intestinal, or isolated intestinal transplants. The study, taken as a whole, reports: The authors found GvH clones in recipient marrow, some appearing first in ileum or blood.

Clones were read by immunoSEQ multiplex PCR, and TCRdb kept only the in-frame ones, dropping some. The table records roughly 120,000 clones, around 93% of them present only once. V lost 5 bases and J lost 8, with 19 bases in between. Looked up from germline, CDR1 is MGHRA and CDR2 is YSYEKL. CDR3 length: 15 residues. A remark on this clone: Its specificity is unknown.

The sequence was collected from a human donor who received an intestinal transplant. The chain recombines TRBV4-1 with TRBJ2-1; D is perhaps TRBD2 (7 bases). The material was unstimulated CD8+ T cells sorted from spleen or lymph node cells, obtained before intestinal transplant. The CDR3 reads CASSLIRGRGDEQFF. CDR3 bases: TGCGCCAGCAGCTTGATTAGAGGGAGGGGGGATGAGCAGTTCTTC.